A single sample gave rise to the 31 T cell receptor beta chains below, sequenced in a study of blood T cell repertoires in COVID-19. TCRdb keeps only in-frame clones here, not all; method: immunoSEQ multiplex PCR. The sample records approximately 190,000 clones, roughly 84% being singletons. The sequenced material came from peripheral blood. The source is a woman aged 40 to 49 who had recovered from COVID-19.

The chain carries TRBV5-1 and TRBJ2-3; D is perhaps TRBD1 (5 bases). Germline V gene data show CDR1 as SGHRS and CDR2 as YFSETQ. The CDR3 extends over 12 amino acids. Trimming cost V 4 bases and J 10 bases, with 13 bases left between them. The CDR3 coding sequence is TGCGCCAGCAGCACAGCTCCAGGGCCGCAGTATTTT. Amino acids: CASSTAPGPQYF. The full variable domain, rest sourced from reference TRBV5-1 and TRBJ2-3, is KAGVTQTPRYLIKTRGQQVTLSCSPISGHRSVSWYQQTPGQGLQFLFEYFSETQRNKGNFPGRFSGRQFSNSRSEMNVSTLELGDSALYLCASSTAPGPQYFGPGTRLTVL.

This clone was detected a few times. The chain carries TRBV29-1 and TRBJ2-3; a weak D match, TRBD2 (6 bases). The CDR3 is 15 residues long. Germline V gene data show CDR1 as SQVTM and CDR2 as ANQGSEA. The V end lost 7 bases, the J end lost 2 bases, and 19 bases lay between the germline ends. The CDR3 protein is CSGLLAVSPTDTQYF. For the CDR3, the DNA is TGCAGCGGATTACTAGCCGTCTCCCCCACAGATACGCAGTATTTT.

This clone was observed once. The CDR3 sequence is CASSLGSSETYNEQFF. For the CDR3, the DNA is TGTGCCAGCAGTTTAGGTTCTAGCGAGACCTACAATGAGCAGTTCTTC. V usage is TRBV27 and J usage is TRBJ2-1, with D maybe TRBD2 (6 bases). Germline CDR1 is MNHEY and CDR2 is SMNVEV (reference sequence). There are 16 residues in the CDR3. The germline V and J ends were trimmed by 2 bases and 2 bases, with 13 bases remaining between them.

The chain's CDR3 is CASSQPTGGVIDTQYF. Here the CDR3 DNA reads TGTGCCAGCAGCCAACCTACAGGGGGTGTTATAGATACGCAGTATTTT. The gene calls are TRBV3-1 (or the pseudogene TRBV3-2) and TRBJ2-3, with 8 positions matching TRBD1. Germline CDR1 is LGHDT and CDR2 is YNNKEL (reference sequence). The CDR3 has 16 residues. J was trimmed by 5 bases and V by 2 bases; bases with no gene match: 9.

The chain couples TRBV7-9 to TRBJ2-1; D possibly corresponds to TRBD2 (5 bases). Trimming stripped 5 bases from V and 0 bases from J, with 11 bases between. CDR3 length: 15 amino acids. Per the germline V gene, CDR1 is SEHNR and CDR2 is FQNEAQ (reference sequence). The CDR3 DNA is TGTGCCAGCAGCCCGAGCGGAAGCTCCTACAATGAGCAGTTCTTC. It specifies CASSPSGSSYNEQFF. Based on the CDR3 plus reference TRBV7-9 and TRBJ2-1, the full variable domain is DTGVSQNPRHKITKRGQNVTFRCDPISEHNRLYWYRQTLGQGPEFLTYFQNEAQLEKSRLLSDRFSAERPKGSFSTLEIQRTEQGDSAMYLCASSPSGSSYNEQFFGPGTRLTVL.

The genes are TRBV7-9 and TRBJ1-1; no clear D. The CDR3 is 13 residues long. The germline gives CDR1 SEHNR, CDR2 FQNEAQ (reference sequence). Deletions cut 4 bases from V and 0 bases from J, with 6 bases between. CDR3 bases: TGTGCCAGCAGCTCCTCGGTGAACACTGAAGCTTTCTTT. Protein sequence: CASSSSVNTEAFF.

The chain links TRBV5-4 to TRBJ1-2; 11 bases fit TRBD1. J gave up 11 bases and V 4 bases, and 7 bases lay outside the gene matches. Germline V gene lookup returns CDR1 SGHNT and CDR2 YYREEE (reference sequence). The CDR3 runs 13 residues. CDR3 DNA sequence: TGTGCCAGCAGCGATGGACAGGGGGCTTTTTACACCTTC. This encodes CASSDGQGAFYTF.

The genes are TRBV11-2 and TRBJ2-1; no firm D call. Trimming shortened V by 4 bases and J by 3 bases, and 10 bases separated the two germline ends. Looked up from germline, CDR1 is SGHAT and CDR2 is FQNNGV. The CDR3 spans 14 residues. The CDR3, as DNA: TGTGCCAGCAGCTCCGAAGTGCGCTACAATGAGCAGTTCTTC. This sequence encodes CASSSEVRYNEQFF.

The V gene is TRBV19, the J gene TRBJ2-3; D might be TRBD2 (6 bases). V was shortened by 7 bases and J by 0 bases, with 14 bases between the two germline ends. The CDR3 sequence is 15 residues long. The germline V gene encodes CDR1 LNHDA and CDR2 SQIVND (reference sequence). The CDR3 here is CASMLQGLSTDTQYF. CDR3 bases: TGTGCCAGTATGCTCCAGGGACTGAGCACAGATACGCAGTATTTT.

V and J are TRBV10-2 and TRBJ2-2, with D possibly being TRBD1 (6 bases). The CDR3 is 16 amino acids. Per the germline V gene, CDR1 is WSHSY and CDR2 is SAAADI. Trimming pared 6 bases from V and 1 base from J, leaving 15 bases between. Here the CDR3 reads CASRDGQTMNTGELFF. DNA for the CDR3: TGCGCCAGCAGGGACGGACAGACCATGAACACCGGGGAGCTGTTTTTT.

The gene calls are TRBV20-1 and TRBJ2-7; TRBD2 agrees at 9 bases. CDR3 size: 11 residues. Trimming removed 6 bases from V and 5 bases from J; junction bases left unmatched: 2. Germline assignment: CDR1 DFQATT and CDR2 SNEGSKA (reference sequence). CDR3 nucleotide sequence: TGCAGTGCGACTAGCGGCCACGAGCAGTACTTC. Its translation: CSATSGHEQYF.

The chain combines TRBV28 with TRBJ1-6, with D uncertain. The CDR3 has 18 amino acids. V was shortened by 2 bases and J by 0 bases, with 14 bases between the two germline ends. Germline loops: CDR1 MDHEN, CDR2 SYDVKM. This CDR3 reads CASSLISGGSSYNSPLHF. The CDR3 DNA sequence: TGTGCCAGCAGTTTAATCAGCGGTGGGAGCTCCTATAATTCACCCCTCCACTTT.

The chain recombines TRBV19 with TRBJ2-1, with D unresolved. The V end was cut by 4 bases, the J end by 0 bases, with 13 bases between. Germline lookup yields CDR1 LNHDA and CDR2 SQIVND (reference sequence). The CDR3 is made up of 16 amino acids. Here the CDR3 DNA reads TGTGCCAGTAGTACATTAGCCGTTCTCTCCTACAATGAGCAGTTCTTC. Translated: CASSTLAVLSYNEQFF.

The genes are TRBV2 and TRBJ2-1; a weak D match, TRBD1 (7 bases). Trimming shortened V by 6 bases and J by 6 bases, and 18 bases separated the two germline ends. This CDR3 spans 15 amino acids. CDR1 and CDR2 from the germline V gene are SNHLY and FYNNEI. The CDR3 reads CASSVEGAYGNEQFF. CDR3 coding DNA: TGTGCCAGCAGCGTGGAGGGGGCGTATGGCAATGAGCAGTTCTTC.

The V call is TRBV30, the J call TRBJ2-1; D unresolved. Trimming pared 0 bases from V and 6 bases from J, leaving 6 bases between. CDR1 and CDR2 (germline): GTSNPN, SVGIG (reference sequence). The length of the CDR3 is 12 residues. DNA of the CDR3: TGTGCCTGGAGTGTAGCTGCCAATGAGCAGTTCTTC. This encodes CAWSVAANEQFF.

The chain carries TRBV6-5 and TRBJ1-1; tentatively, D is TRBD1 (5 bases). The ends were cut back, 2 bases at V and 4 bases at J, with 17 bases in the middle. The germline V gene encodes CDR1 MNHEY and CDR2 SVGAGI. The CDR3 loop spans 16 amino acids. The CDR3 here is CASSYDREAGGTEAFF. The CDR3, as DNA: TGTGCCAGCAGTTACGATCGAGAGGCCGGGGGCACTGAAGCTTTCTTT.

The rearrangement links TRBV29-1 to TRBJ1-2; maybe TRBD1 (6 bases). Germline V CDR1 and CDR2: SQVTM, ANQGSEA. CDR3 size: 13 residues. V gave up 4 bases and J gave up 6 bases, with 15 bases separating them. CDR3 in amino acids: CSVARGALDGYTF. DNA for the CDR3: TGCAGCGTTGCACGGGGGGCGCTTGATGGCTACACCTTC.

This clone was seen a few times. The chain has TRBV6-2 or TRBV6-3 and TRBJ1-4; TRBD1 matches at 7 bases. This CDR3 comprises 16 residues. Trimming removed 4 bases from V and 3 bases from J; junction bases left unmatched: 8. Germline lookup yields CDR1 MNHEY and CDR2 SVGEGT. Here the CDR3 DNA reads TGTGCCAGCAGTTCCACAGGGGAGTTGGCTAATGAAAAACTGTTTTTT. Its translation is CASSSTGELANEKLFF.

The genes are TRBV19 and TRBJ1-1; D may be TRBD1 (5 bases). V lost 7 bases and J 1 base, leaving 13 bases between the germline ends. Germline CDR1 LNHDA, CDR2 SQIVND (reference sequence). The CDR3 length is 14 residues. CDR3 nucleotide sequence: TGTGCCAGTACCCAGCGACAGCAGAACACTGAAGCTTTCTTT. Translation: CASTQRQQNTEAFF.

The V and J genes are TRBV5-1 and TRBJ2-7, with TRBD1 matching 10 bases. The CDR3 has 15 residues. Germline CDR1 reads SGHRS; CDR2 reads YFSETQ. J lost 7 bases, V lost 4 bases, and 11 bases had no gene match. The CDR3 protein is CASSGGTGVSYEQYF. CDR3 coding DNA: TGCGCCAGCAGCGGGGGGACAGGGGTAAGCTATGAGCAGTACTTC.

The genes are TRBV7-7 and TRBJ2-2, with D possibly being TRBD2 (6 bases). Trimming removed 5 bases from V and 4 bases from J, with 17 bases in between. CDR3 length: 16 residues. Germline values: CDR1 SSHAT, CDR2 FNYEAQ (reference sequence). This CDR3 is CASSLEGLGITGELFF. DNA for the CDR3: TGTGCCAGCAGCCTAGAGGGACTTGGAATCACCGGGGAGCTGTTTTTT.

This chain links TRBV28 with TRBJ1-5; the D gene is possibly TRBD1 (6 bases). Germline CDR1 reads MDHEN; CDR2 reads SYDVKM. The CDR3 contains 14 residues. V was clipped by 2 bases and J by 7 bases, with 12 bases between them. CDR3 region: CASSLQAGVQPQHF. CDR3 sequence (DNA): TGTGCCAGCAGTTTACAGGCAGGGGTGCAGCCCCAGCATTTT.

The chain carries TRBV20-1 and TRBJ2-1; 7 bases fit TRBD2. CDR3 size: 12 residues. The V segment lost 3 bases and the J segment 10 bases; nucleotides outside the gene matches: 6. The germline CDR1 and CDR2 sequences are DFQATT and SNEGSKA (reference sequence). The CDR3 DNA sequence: TGCAGTGCTAGTAGAGCGGGATACGAGCAGTTCTTC. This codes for CSASRAGYEQFF.

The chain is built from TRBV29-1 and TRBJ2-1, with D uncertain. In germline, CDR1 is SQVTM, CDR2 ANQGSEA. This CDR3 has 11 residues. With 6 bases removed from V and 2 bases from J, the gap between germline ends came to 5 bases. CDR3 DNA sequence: TGCAGCGTACTTACCTACAATGAGCAGTTCTTC. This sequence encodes CSVLTYNEQFF.

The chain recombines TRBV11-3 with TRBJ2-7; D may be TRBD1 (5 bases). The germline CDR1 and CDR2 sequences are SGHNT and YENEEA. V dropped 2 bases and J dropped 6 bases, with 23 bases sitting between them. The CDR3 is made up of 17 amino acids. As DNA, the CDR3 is TGTGCCAGCAGCTTAATATTCTTGGGGCAGGGCAGGCCCGAGCAGTACTTC. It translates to CASSLIFLGQGRPEQYF. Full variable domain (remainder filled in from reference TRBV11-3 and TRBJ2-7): EAGVVQSPRYKIIEKKQPVAFWCNPISGHNTLYWYLQNLGQGPELLIRYENEEAVDDSQLPKDRFSAERLKGVDSTLKIQPAELGDSAVYLCASSLIFLGQGRPEQYFGPGTRLTVT.

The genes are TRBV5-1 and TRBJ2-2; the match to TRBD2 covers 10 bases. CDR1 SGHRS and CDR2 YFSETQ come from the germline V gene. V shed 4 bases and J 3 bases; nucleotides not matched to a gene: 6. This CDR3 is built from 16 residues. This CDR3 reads CASSPAGTSDTGELFF. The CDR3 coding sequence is TGCGCCAGCAGCCCAGCCGGGACTAGCGACACCGGGGAGCTGTTTTTT.

The chain's CDR3 is CASSPRSYEQYF. The CDR3 DNA is TGTGCCAGCAGCCCGAGGAGTTACGAGCAGTACTTC. This chain joins TRBV11-2 and TRBJ2-7, with D unresolved. Germline CDR1 and CDR2: SGHAT and FQNNGV. The CDR3 covers 12 residues. The V gene lost 5 bases and the J gene lost 4 bases, with 9 bases spanning the gap.

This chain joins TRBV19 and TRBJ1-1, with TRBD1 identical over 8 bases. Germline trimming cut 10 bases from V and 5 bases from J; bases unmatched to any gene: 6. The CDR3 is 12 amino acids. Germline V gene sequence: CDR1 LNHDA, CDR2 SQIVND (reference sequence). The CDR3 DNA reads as TGTGCCACCGGGACAGGCCCTACTGAAGCTTTCTTT. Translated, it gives CATGTGPTEAFF. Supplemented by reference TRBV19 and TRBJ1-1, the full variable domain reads DGGITQSPKYLFRKEGQNVTLSCEQNLNHDAMYWYRQDPGQGLRLIYYSQIVNDFQKGDIAEGYSVSREKKESFPLTVTSAQKNPTAFYLCATGTGPTEAFFGQGTRLTVV.

The CDR3 bases are TGTGCCAGCAGTGAAAGCAGGGGACGAATAAATCAGCCCCAGCATTTT. Its translation is CASSESRGRINQPQHF. The V gene is TRBV6-1, the J gene TRBJ1-5; weak D call: TRBD1 (6 bases). V was clipped by 2 bases and J by 4 bases, with 15 bases between them. CDR3 size: 16 residues. Germline V gives CDR1 MNHNS, CDR2 SASEGT.

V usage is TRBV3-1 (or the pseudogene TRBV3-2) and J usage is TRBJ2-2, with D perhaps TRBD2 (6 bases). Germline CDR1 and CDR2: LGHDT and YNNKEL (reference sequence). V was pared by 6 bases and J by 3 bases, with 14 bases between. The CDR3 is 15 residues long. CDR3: CASRDGTAYTGELFF. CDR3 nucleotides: TGTGCCAGCAGGGACGGGACTGCTTACACCGGGGAGCTGTTTTTT.

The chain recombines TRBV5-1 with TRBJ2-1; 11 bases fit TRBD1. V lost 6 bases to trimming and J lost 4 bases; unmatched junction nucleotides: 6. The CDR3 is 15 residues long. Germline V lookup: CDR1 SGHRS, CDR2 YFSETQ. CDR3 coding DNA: TGCGCCAGCACCGAAGGGACAGGGGGTTACAATGAGCAGTTCTTC. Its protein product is CASTEGTGGYNEQFF.